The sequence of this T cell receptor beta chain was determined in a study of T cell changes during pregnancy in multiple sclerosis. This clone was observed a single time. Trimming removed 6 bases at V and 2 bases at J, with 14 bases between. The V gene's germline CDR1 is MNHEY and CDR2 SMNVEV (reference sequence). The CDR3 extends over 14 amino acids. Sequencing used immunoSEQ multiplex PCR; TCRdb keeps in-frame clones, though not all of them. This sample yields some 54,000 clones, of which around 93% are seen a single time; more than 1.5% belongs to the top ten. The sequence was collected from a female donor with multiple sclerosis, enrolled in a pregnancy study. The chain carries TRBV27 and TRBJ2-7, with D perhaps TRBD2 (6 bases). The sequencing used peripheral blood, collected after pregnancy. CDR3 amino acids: CASSSPGVPYEQYF. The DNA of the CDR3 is TGTGCCAGCAGCTCCCCGGGAGTCCCCTACGAGCAGTACTTC.